Each of the 3 T cell receptor beta chains below was sequenced from the same sample in a study of T cell repertoires in cytomegalovirus infection (dated by TCRdb to the late 2010s). The sample was run on an Illumina HiSeq 1500. TCRdb trimmed the raw reads at Q25, called clones with MiXCR and kept productive beta chains. CDR3 protein sequences are deduplicated, and each keeps its most common genes and DNA. The sample data list approximately 990,000 distinct CDR3 sequences, and approximately 32% of these were observed just once. The ten largest clones represent around 15% of the sample. What this sample's treatment or condition label stands for: in vitro stimulation with specific CMV peptide epitopes to enrich CMV-specific T cells. These receptors' antigens are unknown. The sample in question was cultured CD8+ T cells from PBMCs, obtained from culture after CMV antigen stimulation. The receptors here all came from a human donor in good health (CMV status not recorded). Some clones in this sample may be carry-over from other donors' samples.

The rearrangement uses TRBV27 and TRBJ1-2; 7 nucleotides align to TRBD1. V lost 6 bases and J lost 4; bases outside the gene matches: 2. Germline V gives CDR1 MNHEY, CDR2 SMNVEV (reference sequence). The CDR3 totals 12 residues. CDR3 nucleotides: TGTGCCAGCAGGAGACAGGGCTATGGCTACACCTTC. Translation: CASRRQGYGYTF.

This clonotype was counted at least ten times. V usage is TRBV6-6 and J usage is TRBJ2-3; D not certain. Germline V gene lookup returns CDR1 MNHNY and CDR2 SVGAGI (reference sequence). The CDR3 has 17 residues. V gave up 0 bases and J gave up 2 bases, with 15 bases separating them. In nucleotides, the CDR3 is TGTGCCAGCAGTTACTCGAATCTGCGTGCCAACACAGATACGCAGTATTTT. Translated: CASSYSNLRANTDTQYF.

This clonotype was counted many times. The rearrangement uses TRBV7-6 and TRBJ2-3; D unclear. CDR1 and CDR2 (germline): SGHVS, FNYEAQ. CDR3 length equals 17 residues. The germline V and J ends were trimmed by 5 bases and 4 bases, with 22 bases remaining between them. DNA for the CDR3: TGTGCCAGCAGCCTTACGCCTACGCCAACCACCCCAGATACGCAGTATTTT. Translation gives CASSLTPTPTTPDTQYF.